The clone carrying this TCR beta chain was counted only a few times. The antigen remains unidentified. This sample was included in a study of human T cells and chemical hapten exposure. Study context: Diphenylcyclopropenone doses were given weekly to the scalps of patients across the approximately 24-week study. Patients having alopecia areata, totalis or universalis were mostly female.

Germline V gene data show CDR1 as SGHVS and CDR2 as FNYEAQ. Unmatched junction bases numbered 15, after V lost 3 bases and J lost 3 bases. The CDR3 runs 18 residues. The time point: patch test 3, about 24 weeks after DPC sensitization. Treatment specified: therapeutic diphenylcyclopropenone sensitization with weekly scalp DPC. Study findings and constraints: With alopecia, donors may have immune responses unlike healthy people's.

A single record per CDR3 protein comes from TCRdb applying MiXCR to the RACE reads. The sample carries about 82,000 distinct CDR3 sequences, 11% recorded once. This clonotype was obtained from a woman aged 45 to 65 with alopecia areata. Some clones in this sample may be carry-over from other donors' samples. The chain combines TRBV7-6 with TRBJ2-5; 8 bases line up with TRBD1. The material was whole blood, obtained in connection with sensitization to the hapten diphenylcyclopropenone (DPC). CDR3 sequence: CASSFPTDTTGAEETQYF. DNA of the CDR3: TGTGCCAGCAGCTTTCCAACCGATACGACAGGGGCCGAAGAGACCCAGTACTTC.